Presented here are 20 T cell receptor beta chains from one specimen sequenced in a study of cytomegalovirus exposure and HLA in healthy donors. PCR employed 60 Vbeta and 13 Jbeta primers. Sequencing was performed with immunoSEQ multiplex PCR; in TCRdb, only in-frame clones are kept and a portion is missing. The sample includes some 75,000 clones. Sequenced: PBMCs. These receptors were collected from a female donor in good health and CMV-seropositive.

The rearrangement links TRBV7-6 to TRBJ2-7; D might be TRBD2 (6 bases). Germline V lookup: CDR1 SGHVS, CDR2 FNYEAQ. The CDR3 consists of 14 residues. V shed 4 bases and J shed 6 bases, with 16 bases lying between them. Here the CDR3 reads CASSSGTPIGEQYF. The CDR3 DNA is TGTGCCAGCAGCTCCGGGACTCCAATAGGCGAGCAGTACTTC.

The genes are TRBV5-1 and TRBJ2-1; weak D call: TRBD2 (6 bases). V was trimmed by 1 base and J by 0 bases, leaving 8 bases between them. Germline lookup yields CDR1 SGHRS and CDR2 YFSETQ. The length of the CDR3 is 15 residues. DNA of the CDR3: TGCGCCAGCAGCTTGTACGGGGGCTCCTACAATGAGCAGTTCTTC. It encodes CASSLYGGSYNEQFF.

CDR3 amino acids: CASSPRGTSEQFF. The DNA for the CDR3 is TGTGCCAGCTCACCGCGCGGGACTAGCGAGCAGTTCTTC. This chain links TRBV18 with TRBJ2-1; 9 nucleotides agree with TRBD2. After removal of 3 bases from V and 10 bases from J, the junction contained 4 bases not matched to a gene. The CDR3 runs 13 residues. Germline lookup yields CDR1 KGHSH and CDR2 LQKENI.

V is TRBV5-6 and J is TRBJ1-3; D not certain. V lost 2 bases and J lost 0, with 12 bases in between. The V gene's germline CDR1 is SGHDT and CDR2 YYEEEE. The CDR3 has 16 residues. The CDR3 nucleotides are TGTGCCAGCAGCTTCTGGACTGGTTACTCTGGAAACACCATATATTTT. Translating gives CASSFWTGYSGNTIYF.

The gene calls are TRBV2 and TRBJ1-5; a weak D match, TRBD1 (5 bases). The CDR3 has 13 residues. Between the trimmed V and J ends, which lost 1 base and 6 bases, there was a span of 7 bases. The germline gives CDR1 SNHLY, CDR2 FYNNEI. Here the CDR3 DNA reads TGTGCCAGCAGTGAAGGGAGGGGTCAGCCCCAGCATTTT. This translates into CASSEGRGQPQHF.

The J gene is TRBJ2-1, the V gene TRBV4-1, with no clear D. This CDR3 is built from 12 residues. V lost 4 bases and J 7 bases, leaving 8 bases between the germline ends. The germline V gene has CDR1 MGHRA and CDR2 YSYEKL. CDR3 nucleotide sequence: TGCGCCAGCAGCCGCCGGGTAAATGAGCAGTTCTTC. Protein product: CASSRRVNEQFF.

This chain connects TRBV7-2 to TRBJ1-2; 7 bases map to TRBD1. Trimming removed 1 base from V and 0 bases from J; junction bases left unmatched: 2. This CDR3 region has 15 residues. From germline, CDR1 is SGHTA and CDR2 FQGNSA. The CDR3 here is CASSLGQGANYGYTF. In DNA, the CDR3 is TGTGCCAGCAGCTTAGGACAGGGAGCTAACTATGGCTACACCTTC.

The chain employs TRBV5-6 and TRBJ2-1; tentatively, D is TRBD2 (6 bases). CDR3 length: 14 amino acids. Per the germline V gene, CDR1 is SGHDT and CDR2 is YYEEEE. V was shortened by 7 bases and J by 8 bases, with 19 bases between the two germline ends. CDR3 in amino acids: CASRGGVTRDEQFF. DNA for the CDR3: TGTGCCAGCCGTGGCGGGGTAACCAGGGATGAGCAGTTCTTC.

The chain couples TRBV5-1 to TRBJ2-3; D perhaps matches TRBD1 (6 bases). The CDR3 has 14 residues. Germline CDR1 reads SGHRS; CDR2 reads YFSETQ. Trimming cost V 5 bases and J 2 bases, with 12 bases left between them. The chain's CDR3 is CASRSGQDTDTQYF. The DNA for the CDR3 is TGCGCCAGCAGGTCGGGACAAGACACAGATACGCAGTATTTT.

The rearrangement links TRBV18 to TRBJ2-3; TRBD1 matches 9 bases. CDR1 is KGHSH, CDR2 LQKENI, per germline. After removal of 3 bases from V and 3 bases from J, the junction contained 4 bases not matched to a gene. The CDR3 covers 15 residues. The CDR3 loop is CASSPGTGRTDTQYF. Here the CDR3 DNA reads TGTGCCAGCTCACCTGGGACAGGGAGGACAGATACGCAGTATTTT. Full variable domain (missing parts from reference TRBV18 and TRBJ2-3): NAGVMQNPRHLVRRRGQEARLRCSPMKGHSHVYWYRQLPEEGLKFMVYLQKENIIDESGMPKERFSAEFPKEGPSILRIQQVVRGDSAAYFCASSPGTGRTDTQYFGPGTRLTVL.

The chain couples TRBV2 to TRBJ1-6; the D is unclear. Trimming removed 7 bases at V and 0 bases at J, with 10 bases between. Germline V gene sequence: CDR1 SNHLY, CDR2 FYNNEI. The CDR3 has 15 amino acids. The CDR3 loop is CASIQLSSYNSPLHF. DNA of the CDR3: TGTGCCAGCATACAGTTGAGCTCCTATAATTCACCCCTCCACTTT.

The chain combines TRBV11-2 with TRBJ2-7; no firm D call. Germline V gene lookup returns CDR1 SGHAT and CDR2 FQNNGV. V was cut by 2 bases and J by 4 bases, with 15 bases left in between. This CDR3 contains 15 residues. The chain's CDR3 is CASSLSSSELYEQYF. The CDR3 DNA is TGTGCCAGCAGCTTAAGTTCCAGTGAACTATACGAGCAGTACTTC.

The chain carries TRBV7-2 and TRBJ1-5; D perhaps matches TRBD1 (5 bases). Looked up from germline, CDR1 is SGHTA and CDR2 is FQGNSA. The germline V and J ends were trimmed by 1 base and 7 bases, with 14 bases remaining between them. The CDR3 is made up of 15 amino acids. CDR3: CASSLDASGLQPQHF. The CDR3 bases are TGTGCCAGCAGCTTAGATGCGTCAGGGTTACAGCCCCAGCATTTT.

The chain has TRBV19 and TRBJ1-1; D is possibly TRBD1 (5 bases). This CDR3 region has 13 residues. Germline CDR1 and CDR2: LNHDA and SQIVND (reference sequence). Trimming shortened V by 3 bases and J by 6 bases, and 11 bases separated the two germline ends. CDR3 protein: CASSIKGSPEAFF. The CDR3 bases are TGTGCCAGTAGTATCAAGGGGTCTCCTGAAGCTTTCTTT.

The chain employs TRBV5-1 and TRBJ2-3, with TRBD2 matching over 7 bases. The CDR3 is 15 residues long. The germline V gene encodes CDR1 SGHRS and CDR2 YFSETQ. V shed 0 bases, J shed 4 bases, and the junction held 5 bases outside the gene matches. DNA for the CDR3: TGCGCCAGCAGCTTGGATGGACTAGGTGCAGATACGCAGTATTTT. The encoded protein is CASSLDGLGADTQYF. Variable domain in full (rest from reference TRBV5-1 and TRBJ2-3): KAGVTQTPRYLIKTRGQQVTLSCSPISGHRSVSWYQQTPGQGLQFLFEYFSETQRNKGNFPGRFSGRQFSNSRSEMNVSTLELGDSALYLCASSLDGLGADTQYFGPGTRLTVL.

The J gene is TRBJ1-2, the V gene TRBV5-6; D gene uncertain. The CDR3 is 14 residues long. The ends were cut back, 2 bases at V and 1 base at J, with 9 bases in the middle. The germline CDR1 and CDR2 sequences are SGHDT and YYEEEE. DNA for the CDR3: TGTGCCAGCAGCTTCAGCGTTGTTAACTATGGCTACACCTTC. It encodes CASSFSVVNYGYTF.

The V and J genes are TRBV2 and TRBJ2-1; 10 nucleotides line up with TRBD1. CDR3 length: 15 amino acids. V shed 5 bases and J 5 bases; nucleotides not matched to a gene: 6. Germline V gives CDR1 SNHLY, CDR2 FYNNEI. This chain's CDR3 is CASSQRTGGNNEQFF. CDR3 bases: TGTGCCAGCAGTCAGAGGACAGGGGGTAACAATGAGCAGTTCTTC.

The rearrangement links TRBV9 to TRBJ2-2; 10 bases match TRBD2. The ends lost 1 base at V and 3 bases at J; junction bases unmatched: 3. The germline V gene has CDR1 SGDLS and CDR2 YYNGEE. The CDR3 covers 16 residues. CDR3 coding DNA: TGTGCCAGCAGCGTAACAGCGGGAGGGGACACCGGGGAGCTGTTTTTT. It specifies CASSVTAGGDTGELFF. Drawing the rest from reference TRBV9 and TRBJ2-2, the complete variable domain is DSGVTQTPKHLITATGQRVTLRCSPRSGDLSVYWYQQSLDQGLQFLIQYYNGEERAKGNILERFSAQQFPDLHSELNLSSLELGDSALYFCASSVTAGGDTGELFFGEGSRLTVL.

V is TRBV7-2 and J is TRBJ2-2, with TRBD2 identical over 7 bases. CDR1 and CDR2 (germline): SGHTA, FQGNSA. V was clipped by 5 bases and J by 2 bases; unmatched bases: 5. This CDR3 has 15 residues. The CDR3 region is CASSRGLPNTGELFF. In nucleotides, the CDR3 is TGTGCCAGCAGCCGGGGACTACCAAACACCGGGGAGCTGTTTTTT.

The V call is TRBV6-1, the J call TRBJ2-7, with 9 bases matching TRBD1. V was pared by 7 bases and J by 3 bases, with 7 bases of the junction left unmatched. This CDR3 spans 14 amino acids. CDR1 and CDR2 (germline): MNHNS, SASEGT. Here the CDR3 reads CASTPGTGFYEQYF. The CDR3 DNA reads TGTGCCAGCACCCCCGGGACAGGGTTCTACGAGCAGTACTTC.